This T cell receptor beta chain comes out of a study of T cells in pancreatic ductal adenocarcinoma. Concerning this clone itself: Its antigen remains unidentified.

Clones were sequenced by immunoSEQ multiplex PCR, and TCRdb holds only the in-frame ones, with some missing. The sample shows some 4,500 clones, around 68% of them seen only once. General study results and limits: Mean clonality was around 0.11 in tumors and about 0.079 in blood, not significantly different.

The germline V and J ends were trimmed by 0 bases and 4 bases, with 15 bases remaining between them. Germline CDR1 MNHEY, CDR2 SVGAGI. This CDR3 contains 16 residues. The selected patients with pancreatic ductal adenocarcinoma had surgery but no neoadjuvant therapy. The sequenced material came from pancreatic tumor tissue. V and J are TRBV6-5 and TRBJ1-2, with a weak D call TRBD1 (6 bases). This clonotype was obtained from a human donor with pancreatic ductal adenocarcinoma. The CDR3 region has the DNA TGTGCCAGCAGTTACTCTGGGGGCGGGACGCCCTATGGCTACACCTTC. Its protein is CASSYSGGGTPYGYTF.